This TCR beta chain was retrieved from a study of a mutant IDH1 vaccine in newly diagnosed glioma (dated by TCRdb to the early 2020s). Broadly, across the study: Vaccination started 4-6 weeks after radiotherapy alone, or was given together with temozolomide cycles in the groups whose treatment included chemotherapy. Longitudinal TCRB deep sequencing was performed for roughly 27 treated patients wherever samples were available for exploratory analyses. The roughly 32 treated patients were approximately 62% male and around 40% female, with a mean age of approximately 40 years. Peripheral blood samples were drawn at six visits, namely V03 (baseline), V05, V07, V10, V12 and V13. Before enrollment, patients had received standard therapy of radiotherapy alone, temozolomide alone, or radiochemotherapy with temozolomide; most received the combination. Visit V12 was the week-35 safety follow-up and visit V13 was the week-47 end of study. Paper-wide results and their limitations: It was noted by the authors that analyses of patient blood samples could not be reproduced owing to sample limitations. Vaccine-induced immune responses across multiple MHC alleles were detected in approximately 93% of patients. Selection of PBMC samples for TCRB deep sequencing was based on availability. Pseudoprogression appeared unrelated to alterations in the top peripheral T cell clonotypes detected by TCRB sequencing.

The CDR3 measures 15 amino acids from cysteine to phenylalanine. Only the CDR3 DNA stays, 45 bases, in frame from base 1. V sheds 0 bases and J sheds 3 bases, leaving 11 bases between their ends. In the germline V gene (reference sequence), CDR1 corresponds to SEHNR and CDR2 to FQNEAQ. The time point label on this specimen signifies: week 47, end of study. Each vaccine dose was 300 ug of a 20-mer mutant IDH1 peptide in Montanide, given subcutaneously with topical imiquimod. Patients received eight vaccinations in weeks 1, 3, 5, 7, 11, 15, 19 and 23, corresponding to visits V03 through V10. Donors had newly diagnosed WHO grade 3 or 4 IDH1-mutant astrocytomas with loss of nuclear ATRX. The samples were drawn from NOA16, a multicentre, single-arm, open-label phase I trial in Germany that tested a mutant IDH1 peptide vaccine in humans for the first time. Genomic DNA for TCRB sequencing was isolated from EDTA blood with the DNeasy Blood and Tissue Kit.

A remark on this clone: The antigen it binds to is not known. The input lacks base qualities; no much larger clone sits a single base away.

Libraries came from the immunoSEQ multiplex PCR assay. Following the manufacturer's protocol, the hsTCRB Kit was used to amplify rearranged TCR beta chain sequences. An Illumina MiSeq was used to sequence the TCRB libraries. Per the original workflow: The kit vendor's proprietary platform handled demultiplexing, trimming and gene mapping. This is the immuneACCESS table as TCRdb keeps it, with only in-frame sequences that have V and J called. A part of the clones is gone; compared with another copy, unresolved V genes explain less than half, and the rest is unexplained. V and J calls and clone size are as listed in that table; D and trimming were resolved from the DNA. This sample gives under 40,000 clones in total; more than 70% of them show up just once. The ten largest clonotypes hold over 2% of the sample.

The origin of this receptor is a man aged 40-49 years with glioma. In this chain, TRBV7-9 is recombined with TRBJ1-2; the D gene assignment is ambiguous. Sequenced material: PBMCs, taken from a glioma patient whose treatment included an IDH1 peptide vaccine. CDR3 protein: CASSLALGLDYGYTF. The nucleotide sequence reads as follows: TGTGCCAGCAGCTTAGCCCTGGGTTTAGACTATGGCTACACCTTC.